This T cell receptor (beta chain) was profiled in a study of regulatory T cells in long-lasting Graves disease. HTBI primers from iRepertoire and Arm-PCR of CDR3 regions yielded the TCR beta libraries. TCRdb recomputed calls from the multiplex PCR reads with MiXCR, one row per CDR3 protein. The sample includes under 400,000 distinct CDR3 sequences, approximately 15% of them seen just once. There are 15 residues in the CDR3. The V and J ends lost 5 bases and 9 bases, in that order; junction bases with no gene match: 8. Germline CDR1 SSHAT, CDR2 FNYEAQ (reference sequence). Described time point: newly diagnosed GD, antithyroid drugs for less than 3 months. From PBMCs, RNA was extracted and then used to make the TCR library. This clonotype was detected only a few times. The data also belong to a second study, concerning T cells in Graves' hyperthyroidism and ophthalmopathy.

The rearrangement links TRBV7-7 to TRBJ1-6, with TRBD1 matching 9 bases. The receptor comes from a middle-aged man with Graves disease. The sample in question was peripheral blood mononuclear cells (PBMCs), obtained at new diagnosis, from a patient treated with antithyroid drugs. The CDR3 loop reads CASSAPGQGGSPLHF. CDR3 in DNA: TGTGCCAGCAGCGCTCCGGGACAGGGAGGTTCACCCCTCCACTTT.